The 15 T cell receptor beta chains below all came from one sample that was sequenced in a study of shared T cell receptors in the human thymus. Repertoires were generated with immunoSEQ multiplex PCR, while TCRdb's copy carries only in-frame clones and drops some. The sample records about 660,000 clones, about 87% being singletons. The same data also went into a second study, on human thymus T cells.

The sample comprised thymocytes. Every receptor here comes from a boy younger than two with a congenital heart defect.

The chain employs TRBV7-6 and TRBJ2-7, with 9 bases identical to TRBD1. From germline, CDR1 is SGHVS and CDR2 FNYEAQ. The CDR3 length is 13 residues. Unmatched junction bases numbered 4, after V lost 8 bases and J lost 2 bases. Here the CDR3 reads CASAQGAPYEQYF. Here the CDR3 DNA reads TGTGCCAGCGCACAGGGGGCCCCCTACGAGCAGTACTTC.

The rearrangement joins TRBV4-3 to TRBJ2-2; 10 bases align to TRBD1. This CDR3 is 17 amino acids long. The ends lost 2 bases at V and 8 bases at J; junction bases unmatched: 11. CDR1 and CDR2 (germline): LGHNA, YSLEER. The CDR3, as DNA: TGCGCCAGCAGCCAAAGAAGATCCGGGACAGGGGAAGGGGAGCTGTTTTTT. Translation gives CASSQRRSGTGEGELFF.

The chain uses TRBV4-1 and TRBJ2-3; 14 bases line up with TRBD2. CDR3 length: 20 residues. Germline lookup yields CDR1 MGHRA and CDR2 YSYEKL. V shed 1 base and J 0 bases; nucleotides not matched to a gene: 9. CDR3 residues: CASSQGQGLAGVPSTDTQYF. The CDR3 nucleotides are TGCGCCAGCAGCCAAGGACAGGGACTAGCGGGAGTGCCTAGCACAGATACGCAGTATTTT.

Worth noting for this clone: Germline is not matched at one junction end, which may reflect a read error. This chain links TRBV7-9 with TRBJ2-1; 8 bases match TRBD1. Germline-derived CDR1 and CDR2 are SEHNR and FQNEAQ (reference sequence). CDR3 length equals 17 residues. CDR3 nucleotide sequence: TGTGCCAGCAGCGCCCTTGGCAGGACAGGGTTCTACGATGAGCAGTTCTTC. Its translation: CASSALGRTGFYDEQFF. Complete variable domain (other parts from reference TRBV7-9 and TRBJ2-1): DTGVSQNPRHKITKRGQNVTFRCDPISEHNRLYWYRQTLGQGPEFLTYFQNEAQLEKSRLLSDRFSAERPKGSFSTLEIQRTEQGDSAMYLCASSALGRTGFYDEQFFGPGTRLTVL.

In nucleotides, the CDR3 is TGTGCCAGCAGTGATCGGCAGGGGAAGGATGAAAAACTGTTTTTT. Its translation: CASSDRQGKDEKLFF. The chain employs TRBV2 and TRBJ1-4, with D possibly being TRBD1 (6 bases). Trimming pared 3 bases from V and 6 bases from J, leaving 14 bases between. The germline V gene has CDR1 SNHLY and CDR2 FYNNEI. CDR3 length: 15 residues.

The rearrangement joins TRBV4-3 to TRBJ1-2; 9 nucleotides match TRBD1. V shed 0 bases, J shed 2 bases, and the junction held 4 bases outside the gene matches. Germline loops: CDR1 LGHNA, CDR2 YSLEER. The CDR3 covers 16 residues. The CDR3 reads CASSQDGDRVNYGYTF. The CDR3 region has the DNA TGCGCCAGCAGCCAAGATGGGGACAGGGTAAACTATGGCTACACCTTC.

The CDR3 loop is CASSAQSGTGANYGYTF. CDR3 nucleotide sequence: TGTGCCAGCAGCGCCCAGTCCGGGACAGGGGCTAACTATGGCTACACCTTC. The rearrangement joins TRBV9 to TRBJ1-2; 10 bases line up with TRBD1. Germline CDR1 is SGDLS and CDR2 is YYNGEE. Trimming at V came to 3 bases and at J to 0 bases, leaving 8 bases not matched to a gene. This CDR3 region has 17 residues.

The chain has TRBV5-1 and TRBJ1-4; D remains unclear. The germline V gene has CDR1 SGHRS and CDR2 YFSETQ. V lost 4 bases and J 0 bases, leaving 16 bases between the germline ends. The CDR3 is 17 amino acids. CDR3 protein: CASSPDPQSATNEKLFF. The CDR3 DNA reads TGCGCCAGCAGCCCTGACCCCCAGAGCGCAACTAATGAAAAACTGTTTTTT.

The chain couples TRBV29-1 to TRBJ2-3; 13 bases agree with TRBD2. In germline, CDR1 is SQVTM, CDR2 ANQGSEA. Losses at the gene ends were 5 bases for V and 0 bases for J; bases not matched to a gene: 11. There are 18 residues in the CDR3. CDR3 residues: CSVPGTSGTPSSTDTQYF. CDR3 nucleotide sequence: TGCAGCGTTCCCGGGACTAGCGGGACTCCTTCAAGCACAGATACGCAGTATTTT.

This chain joins TRBV7-2 and TRBJ1-2; TRBD1 matches at 8 bases. After removal of 3 bases from V and 4 bases from J, the junction contained 7 bases not matched to a gene. The CDR3 has 15 residues. Germline lookup yields CDR1 SGHTA and CDR2 FQGNSA. CDR3 region: CASSFRQGYGYGYTF. Here the CDR3 DNA reads TGTGCCAGCAGCTTCCGACAGGGGTACGGCTATGGCTACACCTTC.

V is TRBV6-6 and J is TRBJ1-4, with D maybe TRBD1 (5 bases). There are 15 residues in the CDR3. The germline gives CDR1 MNHNY, CDR2 SVGAGI (reference sequence). Trimming left V 2 bases short and J 5 bases short, with 12 bases between. DNA of the CDR3: TGTGCCAGCAGTTACACACAGGAGCCGAATGAAAAACTGTTTTTT. Translating it yields CASSYTQEPNEKLFF.

The rearrangement uses TRBV5-4 and TRBJ2-3; 8 bases agree with TRBD2. The CDR3 has 18 residues. Germline loops: CDR1 SGHNT, CDR2 YYREEE (reference sequence). V was pared by 1 base and J by 4 bases, with 14 bases of the junction left unmatched. The CDR3 coding sequence is TGTGCCAGCAGCTTGATCGATCTTGGGCGGGAGGAGGCAGATACGCAGTATTTT. Its protein product is CASSLIDLGREEADTQYF.

This clone was seen once. This sequence joins TRBV27 and TRBJ2-7, with 12 bases fitting TRBD2. The CDR3 consists of 15 residues. CDR1 and CDR2 from the germline V gene are MNHEY and SMNVEV (reference sequence). V lost 3 bases, J lost 2 bases, and 2 bases stayed unmatched. CDR3 bases: TGTGCCAGCAGTTTTCTAGCGGGAGGGCCCTACGAGCAGTACTTC. It specifies CASSFLAGGPYEQYF.

The chain combines TRBV10-3 with TRBJ2-7; weak D call: TRBD1 (5 bases). V was cut by 3 bases and J by 7 bases, with 13 bases left in between. Germline CDR1 ENHRY, CDR2 SYGVKD. The CDR3 extends over 13 amino acids. CDR3 region: CAISEYRQDEQYF. The CDR3 DNA sequence: TGTGCCATCAGTGAATACAGGCAGGATGAGCAGTACTTC.

The chain links TRBV18 to TRBJ2-3, with a tentative D call TRBD2 (6 bases). CDR1 is KGHSH, CDR2 LQKENI, per germline. Trimming took off 6 bases at V and 4 bases at J, with 20 bases between the two ends. The CDR3 covers 16 residues. The CDR3 is CASSQNASARADTQYF. Here the CDR3 DNA reads TGTGCCAGCTCCCAAAATGCTAGCGCCAGAGCAGATACGCAGTATTTT.